This T cell receptor (beta chain) was observed in a study of T cell responses to AZD1222 COVID-19 vaccine. Regarding the study as a whole: Every sample of the repertoires postdated the peak T cell response. A mostly white British donor set with more females was recruited, and clonal diversity was possibly underestimated. Spike-specific TCR breadth and depth went up after people got two AZD1222 doses.

Repertoires were generated with immunoSEQ multiplex PCR, while TCRdb's copy carries only in-frame clones and drops some. Of roughly 140,000 clones detected, more than 70% appear once; the ten largest clones hold approximately 3%. The V end lost 1 base, the J end lost 2 bases, and 6 bases lay between the germline ends. The CDR3 sequence is 13 residues long. Per germline, CDR1 LNHDA and CDR2 SQIVND (reference sequence). Second-dose intervals near 4 or 12 weeks were combined. A note on this clone: The antigen remains unidentified. Other DNA variants within this sample encode the same CDR3.

The V and J genes are TRBV19 and TRBJ2-7; tentatively, D is TRBD2 (5 bases). The source is an adult who received the AZD1222 COVID-19 vaccine. Specimen: peripheral blood, collected 28 days after the second AZD1222 dose. CDR3 amino acids: CASSIGGAYEQYF. The CDR3 DNA reads as TGTGCCAGTAGTATAGGGGGAGCCTACGAGCAGTACTTC.